The rows below give T cell receptor beta chains drawn from one sample of a study of T cell repertoires in cytomegalovirus infection. TCRdb reprocessed the reads via MiXCR and lists one record per CDR3 protein. The sample includes tens of thousands of distinct CDR3 sequences, under 55% of them seen just once. These TCRs' antigens remain unknown. The material was CD8+ T cells from cultured PBMCs, obtained from culture after CMV antigen stimulation. These receptors came from a human donor in good health (CMV status not recorded). Some clones in this sample may be carry-over from other donors' samples. CDR3s include the opening cysteine and the closing phenylalanine or tryptophan. A D gene is named only where the DNA matches it firmly. Expanded clones get a size class; other rows say once, few or many, or leave the size out.

d_call | j_call | v_call | cdr3_length | clone_size | cdr3_nt | cdr3_aa
NA | TRBJ2-1 | TRBV20-1 | 10 | NA | TGCAGTGCTAGAGCGGGGGAGCAGTTCTTC | CSARAGEQFF
TRBD2 | TRBJ2-1 | TRBV28 | 16 | once | TGTGCCAGCAGTTTGATCGTTACTAGCGGGAGGGATGAGCAGTTCTTC | CASSLIVTSGRDEQFF
NA | TRBJ2-7 | TRBV7-6 | 15 | NA | TGTGCCAGCTTGGGGTCGGGGGAGGCCTTCTACGAGCAGTACTTC | CASLGSGEAFYEQYF
TRBD2 | TRBJ2-2 | TRBV27 | 12 | NA | TGTGCCAGCAAGCGGGAGACCGGGGAGCTGTTTTTT | CASKRETGELFF
NA | TRBJ2-7 | TRBV7-9 | 16 | NA | TGTGCCAGCAGCTTACCGGTTTCAGAGGAGTTCCACGAGCAGTACTTC | CASSLPVSEEFHEQYF
NA | TRBJ2-5 | TRBV29-1 | 12 | NA | TGCAGCGTTGAAGGTCTTGACGAGACCCAGTACTTC | CSVEGLDETQYF
NA | TRBJ2-4 | TRBV20-1 | 13 | NA | TGCAGTGCTTACGACAGTCGGGGTAACATTCAGTACTTC | CSAYDSRGNIQYF
NA | TRBJ2-5 | TRBV27 | 16 | NA | TGTGCCAGCAGTTTAGCGCCGTACGGAAGCGGAGAGACCCAGTACTTC | CASSLAPYGSGETQYF
NA | TRBJ2-7 | TRBV7-6 | 15 | few | TGTGCCAGCAGCTTAGGGAGTCCTATTTCCTACGAGCAGTACTTC | CASSLGSPISYEQYF
NA | TRBJ1-2 | TRBV4-1 | 15 | NA | TGCGCCAGCAGCCCCCCCGCGGAACGAATCTATGGCTACACCTTC | CASSPPAERIYGYTF
NA | TRBJ1-6 | TRBV7-9 | 16 | NA | TGTGCCAGCAGCTTAGGCGGCAGGGTCGATTATTCACCCCTCCACTTT | CASSLGGRVDYSPLHF
TRBD1 | TRBJ1-1 | TRBV3-1 | 15 | NA | TGTGCCAGCAGCCAAGTCGACAGGGGGGGCACTGAAGCTTTCTTT | CASSQVDRGGTEAFF
TRBD1 | TRBJ2-3 | TRBV12-3/TRBV12-4 | 15 | once | TGTGCCAGCAGTGAACCGGACAGGGGGCAGGATACGCAGTATTTT | CASSEPDRGQDTQYF
NA | TRBJ2-1 | TRBV27 | 14 | NA | TGTGCCAGCAAGGATCGGGGACGGAACAATGAGCAGTTCTTC | CASKDRGRNNEQFF
TRBD1 | TRBJ1-2 | TRBV28 | 13 | NA | TGTGCCAGCAGTTGGGAGGGGGCGCATGGCTACACCTTC | CASSWEGAHGYTF
NA | TRBJ2-7 | TRBV20-1 | 13 | NA | TGCAGTGCTAGCCAGGACGGCTCCTACGAGCAGTACTTC | CSASQDGSYEQYF
NA | TRBJ2-7 | TRBV11-2 | 13 | few | TGTGCCAGCAGCTTCCGACAGAGCTACGAGCAGTACTTC | CASSFRQSYEQYF
TRBD2 | TRBJ2-1 | TRBV14 | 14 | NA | TGTGCCAGCAGCCGCCGACTAGCGGGTAGTGAGCAGTTCTTC | CASSRRLAGSEQFF
TRBD1 | TRBJ1-5 | TRBV9 | 14 | few | TGTGCCAGCAGCGCAGACAGGGGGCGACAGCCCCAGCATTTT | CASSADRGRQPQHF
TRBD2 | TRBJ2-3 | TRBV4-2 | 17 | NA | TGTGCCAGCAGCCAAGTCCCCGGGGGGGAAGGCACAGATACGCAGTATTTT | CASSQVPGGEGTDTQYF
NA | TRBJ1-1 | TRBV5-5 | 16 | few | TGTGCCAGCAGCTCCAACCTGGACATTTTGAACACTGAAGCTTTCTTT | CASSSNLDILNTEAFF
NA | TRBJ1-1 | TRBV11-2 | 15 | NA | TGTGCCAGCAGCTTCCCCCAGAGAGGGAACACTGAAGCTTTCTTT | CASSFPQRGNTEAFF
TRBD2 | TRBJ2-1 | TRBV7-8 | 15 | many | TGTGCCAGCAGCTTGACTAGCGGTTCCAACAATGAGCAGTTCTTC | CASSLTSGSNNEQFF
NA | TRBJ2-1 | TRBV24-1 | 11 | NA | TGTGCCACCAGACAGGGCAATGAGCAGTTCTTC | CATRQGNEQFF
NA | TRBJ2-3 | TRBV2 | 15 | NA | TGTGCCAGCAGCGCCGCGACTACCCCCCGAGATACGCAGTATTTT | CASSAATTPRDTQYF
NA | TRBJ1-1 | TRBV7-8 | 12 | many | TGTGCCAGCAGCTTTTTGAACACTGAAGCTTTCTTT | CASSFLNTEAFF
TRBD2 | TRBJ2-1 | TRBV11-3 | 17 | few | TGTGCCAGCAGCTTCGGGAGGTCAAGATCGCCCTACAATGAGCAGTTCTTC | CASSFGRSRSPYNEQFF
NA | TRBJ2-2 | TRBV27 | 17 | NA | TGTGCCAGCAGTTTGGGCTTGGGTCTCAAGAACACCGGGGAGCTGTTTTTT | CASSLGLGLKNTGELFF
TRBD2 | TRBJ2-1 | TRBV2 | 14 | once | TGTGCCAGCAGTGTTAGCGGGAGCTTCAATGAGCAGTTCTTC | CASSVSGSFNEQFF
TRBD2 | TRBJ2-1 | TRBV20-1 | 12 | NA | TGCGGAATGACTAGCGGCTACAATGAGCAGTTCTTC | CGMTSGYNEQFF
TRBD2 | TRBJ2-1 | TRBV27 | 12 | few | TGTGCCAGCAGTAGCGGGAGAAGGGAGCAGTTCTTC | CASSSGRREQFF
NA | TRBJ1-6 | TRBV11-2 | 16 | few | TGTGCCAGCAGCTCCCAGGACAGCCGCTATAATTCACCCCTCCACTTT | CASSSQDSRYNSPLHF
NA | TRBJ1-2 | TRBV7-4 | 15 | NA | TGTGCCAGCAGCTTAGGAGGTATGGGCGACTATGGCTACACCTTC | CASSLGGMGDYGYTF
NA | TRBJ1-1 | TRBV11-2 | 12 | NA | TGTGCCAGCAGCTCCCTAGAGACAGTACCTTTCTTT | CASSSLETVPFF
TRBD2 | TRBJ2-1 | TRBV7-2 | 16 | NA | TGTGCCAGCAGCTTAGAGGCTAGCGGGGGTTACAATGAGCAGTTCTTC | CASSLEASGGYNEQFF
NA | TRBJ1-5 | TRBV7-9 | 15 | few | TGTGCCAGCAGCTTAGGTGATCAGGGAGGCCAGCCCCAGCATTTT | CASSLGDQGGQPQHF
NA | TRBJ2-1 | TRBV18 | 13 | many | TGTGCCAGCTCCCTCAGCTCCTACAATGAGCAGTTCTTC | CASSLSSYNEQFF
NA | TRBJ1-1 | TRBV4-1 | 16 | NA | TGCGCCAGCAGCCAAGATATACCAGAGGGGTACACTGAAGCTTTCTTT | CASSQDIPEGYTEAFF
NA | TRBJ1-2 | TRBV5-6 | 13 | NA | TGTGCCAGCAGCCGGACAGATGATAATGGCTACACCTTC | CASSRTDDNGYTF
NA | TRBJ2-2 | TRBV7-8 | 15 | few | TGTGCCAGCAGCTCGGACGACGGAAACACCGGGGAGCTGTTTTTT | CASSSDDGNTGELFF
TRBD2 | TRBJ2-2 | TRBV7-9 | 18 | few | TGTGCCAGCAGCCCCCCCCCAACTAGCGGGGTGAACACCGGGGAGCTGTTTTTT | CASSPPPTSGVNTGELFF
NA | TRBJ1-5 | TRBV12-3/TRBV12-4 | 13 | NA | TGTGCCAGCAGTCTAGGGCTTAACCAGCCCCAGCATTTT | CASSLGLNQPQHF
TRBD1 | TRBJ2-1 | TRBV7-3 | 16 | NA | TGTGCCAGCAGCCGAGACAGGGGGTTCTCCTACAATGAGCAGTTCTTC | CASSRDRGFSYNEQFF
NA | TRBJ1-2 | TRBV6-5 | 13 | few | TGTGCCAGCAGGGAGGGACCAACCTATGGCTACACCTTC | CASREGPTYGYTF
NA | TRBJ1-4 | TRBV11-2 | 15 | NA | TGTGCCAGCAGCTTAGAGGGGGGGGGATATGAAAAACTGTTTTTT | CASSLEGGGYEKLFF
TRBD1 | TRBJ1-2 | TRBV6-8 | 19 | NA | TGTGCCAGCAGTTACCGGGCCGACAGGGCCTTGTTTTACGGCTATGGCTACACCTTC | CASSYRADRALFYGYGYTF
TRBD1 | TRBJ2-1 | TRBV7-3 | 13 | few | TGTGCCAGCAGCCCCCCAGGGGGTGACGAGCAGTTCTTC | CASSPPGGDEQFF
TRBD2 | TRBJ2-3 | TRBV29-1 | 13 | few | TGCAGCGTTGATAGCGGGAGGACAGATACGCAGTATTTT | CSVDSGRTDTQYF
TRBD2 | TRBJ2-1 | TRBV7-2 | 12 | NA | TGTGCCAACGGGAGGGAGTTGGGTGAGCAGTTCTTC | CANGRELGEQFF
TRBD2 | TRBJ2-1 | TRBV7-6 | 16 | few | TGTGCCAGCAGCTTAGTACGAGCGGGGCGCCACAATGAGCAGTTCTTC | CASSLVRAGRHNEQFF
TRBD2 | TRBJ2-7 | TRBV4-1 | 18 | few | TGCGCCAGCAGCCAAGGCTTTCCCGGGACTAGCGGGAGTTACGAGCAGTACTTC | CASSQGFPGTSGSYEQYF
NA | TRBJ1-1 | TRBV6-1 | 14 | few | TGTGCCAGCAGTGAACTTTGGGGGAACACTGAAGCTTTCTTT | CASSELWGNTEAFF
TRBD1 | TRBJ1-4 | TRBV7-6 | 15 | NA | TGTGCCAGCAGCCTGACAGGGGGCCTACCTCAAAAACTGTTTTTT | CASSLTGGLPQKLFF
NA | TRBJ1-2 | TRBV7-6 | 13 | NA | TGTGCCAGCAGTCAGGACAGTAACTATGGCTACACCTTC | CASSQDSNYGYTF
NA | TRBJ1-2 | TRBV28 | 14 | NA | TGTGCCAGCAGTTTAAAGGAACAGTTTTATGGCTACACCTTC | CASSLKEQFYGYTF
TRBD2 | TRBJ2-2 | TRBV11-1 | 16 | NA | TGTGCCAGCAGCTTTCGGGGACTAGCGGGCACCGGGGAGCTGTTTTTT | CASSFRGLAGTGELFF
NA | TRBJ2-1 | TRBV28 | 11 | NA | TGTGCCAGCAGTCGTTGGAATGAGCAGTTCTTC | CASSRWNEQFF
NA | TRBJ1-2 | TRBV18 | 16 | NA | TGTGCCAGCTCAAGCGGGGGATCCGGACACCCCGCTGGCTACACCTTC | CASSSGGSGHPAGYTF
TRBD2 | TRBJ2-1 | TRBV11-1 | 19 | few | TGTGCCAGCAGCCCCCAGACTAGCGGGGGGGAACTCCCTACGAATGAGCAGTTCTTC | CASSPQTSGGELPTNEQFF